This T cell receptor beta chain was observed in a study of cytomegalovirus exposure and HLA in healthy donors. Study-level background: The 120 or so validation repertoires used the same platform as the 666 first-cohort repertoires, a later analysis reported.

Trimming took 6 bases from V and 1 from J, leaving 10 bases between them. The CDR3 consists of 14 residues. Germline-derived CDR1 and CDR2 are MNHEY and SMNVEV (reference sequence). Study observations and caveats: The classifier reportedly diagnosed cytomegalovirus status with high sensitivity and specificity. Researchers catalogued roughly 150 TCR beta chains as cytomegalovirus-associated.

Assay used: immunoSEQ multiplex PCR; TCRdb lists only in-frame clones, some missing. The sample has about 190,000 clones; about four fifths are singletons. About this clone itself: The antigen remains unidentified.

Sequencing input: PBMCs. The clonotype originates from a woman between 18 and 29 years old in good health and CMV-seropositive. The rearrangement joins TRBV27 to TRBJ1-3, with D unresolved. The chain's CDR3 is CASRAGGSGNTIYF. In DNA form, the CDR3 reads TGTGCCAGCAGAGCAGGTGGTTCTGGAAACACCATATATTTT.